These 5 T cell receptor beta chains share one sample of origin, sequenced in a study of shared clonotypes between healthy human individuals. This table comes from immunoSEQ multiplex PCR, and its TCRdb copy is limited to in-frame clones, with some not included. The sample has about a million clones; 70% to 80% are singletons. Sample: memory CD4+ T cells sorted from blood. Subset indicated: CD45RA-negative fraction. These TCRs come from a man between 18 and 29 years old in good health.

This clone turned up a few times. The chain uses TRBV4-2 and TRBJ1-1; 7 bases map to TRBD1. Unmatched junction bases numbered 5, after V lost 4 bases and J lost 0 bases. Germline loops: CDR1 LGHNA, CDR2 YNFKEQ. CDR3 size: 15 residues. CDR3 bases: TGTGCCAGCAGCCGGGACAGCCAGATGAACACTGAAGCTTTCTTT. Amino acid sequence: CASSRDSQMNTEAFF.

V and J are TRBV28 and TRBJ2-7; D remains unclear. With 8 bases removed from V and 0 bases from J, the gap between germline ends came to 14 bases. The germline gives CDR1 MDHEN, CDR2 SYDVKM. The length of the CDR3 is 14 residues. The CDR3 DNA reads as TGTGCCAGCCGCCCGCGTGGGATCTCCTACGAGCAGTACTTC. Amino acid sequence: CASRPRGISYEQYF.

The J gene is TRBJ2-3, the V gene TRBV5-1; possibly TRBD1 for D (6 bases). With 5 bases removed from V and 4 bases from J, the gap between germline ends came to 11 bases. The V gene's germline CDR1 is SGHRS and CDR2 YFSETQ. The CDR3 contains 13 residues. CDR3 sequence (DNA): TGCGCCAGCAGTACAGGGTACTCAGATACGCAGTATTTT. Protein: CASSTGYSDTQYF.

The chain employs TRBV10-3 and TRBJ2-7; 10 bases are a match to TRBD2. Germline lookup yields CDR1 ENHRY and CDR2 SYGVKD. There are 15 residues in the CDR3. V shed 10 bases and J 2 bases; nucleotides not matched to a gene: 11. CDR3 sequence reads: CATGASGGSTYEQYF. In nucleotides, the CDR3 is TGTGCCACCGGGGCTAGCGGGGGCTCAACCTACGAGCAGTACTTC.

The sample holds a few counts of this clone. A read error may be the cause here, since a much bigger clone is one base away. The same CDR3 also results from other DNA sequences found in this sample. This sequence joins TRBV7-9 and TRBJ2-3; 9 bases fit TRBD2. Germline V gene sequence: CDR1 SEHNR, CDR2 FQNEAQ (reference sequence). The CDR3 contains 14 residues. J lost 1 base, V lost 4 bases, and 0 bases had no gene match. CDR3 sequence reads: CASSWTSGTDTQYF. The CDR3 DNA reads TGTGCCAGCAGCTGGACTAGCGGCACAGATACGCAGTATTTT.